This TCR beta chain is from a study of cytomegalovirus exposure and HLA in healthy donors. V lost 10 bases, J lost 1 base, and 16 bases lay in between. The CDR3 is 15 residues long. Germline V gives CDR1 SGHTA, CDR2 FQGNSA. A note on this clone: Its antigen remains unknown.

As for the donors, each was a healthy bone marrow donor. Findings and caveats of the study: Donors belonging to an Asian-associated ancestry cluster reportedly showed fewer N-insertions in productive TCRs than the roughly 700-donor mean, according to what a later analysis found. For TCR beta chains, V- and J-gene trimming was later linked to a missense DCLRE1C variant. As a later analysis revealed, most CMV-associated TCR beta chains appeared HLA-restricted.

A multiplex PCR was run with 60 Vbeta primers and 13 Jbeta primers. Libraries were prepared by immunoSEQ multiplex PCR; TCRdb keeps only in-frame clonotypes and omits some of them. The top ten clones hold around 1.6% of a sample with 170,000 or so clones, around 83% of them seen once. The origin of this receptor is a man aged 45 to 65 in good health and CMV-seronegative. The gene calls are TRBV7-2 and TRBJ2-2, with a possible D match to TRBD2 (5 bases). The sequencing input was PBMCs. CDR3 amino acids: CANTPSAGNTGELFF. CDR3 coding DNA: TGTGCCAACACTCCCTCGGCGGGGAACACCGGGGAGCTGTTTTTT.